This TCR beta chain comes out of a study of cytomegalovirus exposure and HLA in healthy donors. V lost 0 bases and J lost 7, with 9 bases in between. The CDR3 is made up of 13 amino acids. CDR1 is SGDLS, CDR2 YYNGEE, per germline. The PCR employed 60 Vbeta primers together with 13 Jbeta primers. Using immunoSEQ multiplex PCR, the repertoire was profiled, and TCRdb retains in-frame clones only, with some absent. The sample has just under 95,000 clones; more than 65% are singletons. Input material: PBMCs. This chain joins TRBV9 and TRBJ2-3; TRBD2 might be the D (5 bases). The clonotype comes from a human donor in good health. CDR3 coding DNA: TGTGCCAGCAGCGTAGAAGCGGCATATACGCAGTATTTT. Its translation: CASSVEAAYTQYF.